The 6 T cell receptor beta chains in this list originate from one sample, sequenced in a study of T cell changes during pregnancy in multiple sclerosis. The table came from immunoSEQ multiplex PCR; TCRdb's copy has only in-frame clones and leaves some out. This table holds under 150,000 clones, 90% to 98% found once. The starting material was peripheral blood, obtained after pregnancy. These receptor sequences come from a female donor with multiple sclerosis, enrolled in a pregnancy study.

J is TRBJ1-2 and V is TRBV27; 7 nucleotides align to TRBD1. Unmatched junction bases numbered 8, after V lost 7 bases and J lost 6 bases. CDR1 and CDR2 from the germline V gene are MNHEY and SMNVEV (reference sequence). The CDR3 spans 13 residues. DNA of the CDR3: TGTGCCAGCAAAATTACAGGGGCGGATGGCTACACCTTC. Translated: CASKITGADGYTF.

The chain couples TRBV19 to TRBJ1-5; 7 bases match TRBD1. The trim removed 2 bases at V and 5 bases at J, leaving 12 bases unmatched. From germline, CDR1 is LNHDA and CDR2 SQIVND (reference sequence). The CDR3 has 17 amino acids. DNA of the CDR3: TGTGCCAGTAGTATATATATGGGGGACAGTACCCATCAGCCCCAGCATTTT. Its protein is CASSIYMGDSTHQPQHF.

The chain links TRBV19 to TRBJ1-2; a possible D gene is TRBD1 (5 bases). The V and J ends lost 7 bases and 0 bases respectively, with 12 bases between them. CDR3 length: 14 residues. CDR1 and CDR2 (germline): LNHDA, SQIVND (reference sequence). Written as DNA, the CDR3 is TGTGCCAGTACGTGGGGCAGGGCTAACTATGGCTACACCTTC. Translation: CASTWGRANYGYTF. Full variable domain (rest looked up from reference TRBV19 and TRBJ1-2): DGGITQSPKYLFRKEGQNVTLSCEQNLNHDAMYWYRQDPGQGLRLIYYSQIVNDFQKGDIAEGYSVSREKKESFPLTVTSAQKNPTAFYLCASTWGRANYGYTFGSGTRLTVV.

The chain uses TRBV7-6 and TRBJ2-7; D is possibly TRBD2 (6 bases). The germline V gene has CDR1 SGHVS and CDR2 FNYEAQ. V lost 4 bases, J lost 9 bases, and 25 bases lay in between. There are 16 residues in the CDR3. Written as DNA, the CDR3 is TGTGCCAGCAGCTCCGAGGGCTGGGGAGGCGTGGTCGGGCAGTACTTC. It encodes CASSSEGWGGVVGQYF.

This chain connects TRBV27 to TRBJ2-1, with 9 bases fitting TRBD2. This CDR3 has 15 residues. Germline V gives CDR1 MNHEY, CDR2 SMNVEV (reference sequence). Germline trimming cut 2 bases from V and 6 bases from J; bases unmatched to any gene: 5. The DNA for the CDR3 is TGTGCCAGCAGTTTAGGAGCGGGAGGTCTCAATGAGCAGTTCTTC. It encodes CASSLGAGGLNEQFF.

The genes are TRBV5-6 and TRBJ2-3, with TRBD2 matching over 8 bases. The V and J ends lost 3 bases and 2 bases, in that order; junction bases with no gene match: 11. The CDR3 is 17 amino acids. Looked up from germline, CDR1 is SGHDT and CDR2 is YYEEEE. CDR3 in amino acids: CASSSRERERFTDTQYF. The CDR3 DNA is TGTGCCAGCAGCTCCAGGGAGCGGGAGCGTTTCACAGATACGCAGTATTTT.